The 15 T cell receptor beta chains given below trace back to one sample, sequenced in a study of blood T cells in healthy people across ages. With a J-beta primer mix and a sample-barcoded 5' primer, a second PCR ran about 7 to 12 cycles. TCRdb reanalysed the 5' RACE reads using MiXCR and keeps one entry per CDR3 protein. The repertoire has roughly 1,500,000 distinct CDR3 sequences, around 35% of them found once; the top ten carry approximately 10%. Sequencing was carried out using blood. The receptors shown here come from a woman aged 25 to 39 in good health.

This sequence joins TRBV6-4 and TRBJ2-1; 8 bases are a match to TRBD1. Trimming cost V 3 bases and J 8 bases; bases outside gene matches: 12. Looked up from germline, CDR1 is MRHNA and CDR2 is SNTAGT. The length of the CDR3 is 16 residues. The CDR3 spells CASSDSTGGRRDEQFF. The CDR3 DNA reads TGTGCCAGCAGTGATTCAACAGGGGGTAGGAGAGATGAGCAGTTCTTC.

This clonotype was seen a handful of times. CDR3: CASSRTAGARYEQYF. The DNA for the CDR3 is TGTGCCAGCAGCCGAACGGCGGGAGCCCGCTACGAGCAGTACTTC. This chain links TRBV27 with TRBJ2-7; 7 bases match TRBD2. V trimming: 6 bases; J trimming: 3 bases; junction bases outside the gene matches: 11. This CDR3 spans 15 amino acids. CDR1 and CDR2 from the germline V gene are MNHEY and SMNVEV (reference sequence).

In its sample, this clonotype was seen a few times. V is TRBV10-3 and J is TRBJ2-6; D uncertain. Germline V CDR1 and CDR2: ENHRY, SYGVKD. The V end was cut by 0 bases, the J end by 0 bases, with 6 bases between. The CDR3 has 16 amino acids. The CDR3 DNA sequence: TGTGCCATCAGTGAGTCGGGCGGCTCTGGGGCCAACGTCCTGACTTTC. Translation: CAISESGGSGANVLTF.

J is TRBJ2-1 and V is TRBV5-6, with 9 positions matching TRBD1. Germline CDR1 is SGHDT and CDR2 is YYEEEE. The length of the CDR3 is 15 residues. With V trimmed by 2 bases and J by 6 bases, 6 bases remained unmatched. The CDR3 reads CASSFGGTGSNEQFF. In DNA form, the CDR3 reads TGTGCCAGCAGCTTTGGTGGGACAGGGTCCAATGAGCAGTTCTTC. The complete variable domain, with remaining parts taken from reference TRBV5-6 and TRBJ2-1, reads DAGVTQSPTHLIKTRGQQVTLRCSPKSGHDTVSWYQQALGQGPQFIFQYYEEEERQRGNFPDRFSGHQFPNYSSELNVNALLLGDSALYLCASSFGGTGSNEQFFGPGTRLTVL.

The rearrangement joins TRBV6-1 to TRBJ2-7, with 7 bases lining up with TRBD1. The CDR3 length is 14 residues. J lost 0 bases, V lost 4 bases, and 3 bases had no gene match. Germline loops: CDR1 MNHNS, CDR2 SASEGT. The CDR3 DNA is TGTGCCAGCAGTGGATACAGGGGCTCCTACGAGCAGTACTTC. The encoded protein is CASSGYRGSYEQYF.

In its sample, this clonotype was seen a few times. The chain recombines TRBV6-1 with TRBJ2-1; D remains ambiguous. The V gene lost 6 bases and the J gene lost 11 bases, with 11 bases spanning the gap. CDR1 is MNHNS and CDR2 is SASEGT in the germline V gene. The CDR3 is 11 amino acids. The CDR3 DNA reads as TGTGCCAGCAGCCCGGCGTTGAAGCAGTTCTTC. Its protein product is CASSPALKQFF.

In its sample, this clonotype was seen a few times. The J gene is TRBJ2-5, the V gene TRBV9; 8 bases align to TRBD2. CDR1 and CDR2 (germline): SGDLS, YYNGEE. Losses at the gene ends were 0 bases for V and 1 base for J; bases not matched to a gene: 5. The CDR3 spans 16 residues. CDR3 protein: CASSVGTSGTQETQYF. CDR3 nucleotides: TGTGCCAGCAGCGTAGGTACTAGCGGCACCCAAGAGACCCAGTACTTC.

This clonotype was seen only once. The chain carries TRBV6-1 and TRBJ2-1; D might be TRBD2 (6 bases). Per the germline V gene, CDR1 is MNHNS and CDR2 is SASEGT. The CDR3 sequence is 13 residues long. V was cut by 6 bases and J by 7 bases, with 13 bases left in between. CDR3 protein: CASSVRLVNEQFF. CDR3 sequence (DNA): TGTGCCAGCAGCGTTAGACTAGTAAATGAGCAGTTCTTC.

The chain couples TRBV6-1 to TRBJ1-4; D is unclear. With 7 bases removed from V and 5 bases from J, the gap between germline ends came to 11 bases. The CDR3 is 13 residues long. CDR1 MNHNS and CDR2 SASEGT come from the germline V gene. The CDR3 loop is CASMRNLNEKLFF. The CDR3 DNA follows: TGTGCCAGCATGAGGAACCTAAATGAAAAACTGTTTTTT.

The V call is TRBV9, the J call TRBJ1-2; 7 bases match TRBD1. CDR1 is SGDLS, CDR2 YYNGEE, per germline. V was pared by 7 bases and J by 6 bases, with 9 bases of the junction left unmatched. The CDR3 is 13 amino acids. The CDR3, as DNA: TGTGCCAGCCGAACAGGGGAAGGCAATGGCTACACCTTC. This translates into CASRTGEGNGYTF. The whole variable domain, filled in from reference TRBV9 and TRBJ1-2, reads DSGVTQTPKHLITATGQRVTLRCSPRSGDLSVYWYQQSLDQGLQFLIQYYNGEERAKGNILERFSAQQFPDLHSELNLSSLELGDSALYFCASRTGEGNGYTFGSGTRLTVV.

The V call is TRBV6-7, the J call TRBJ1-5; unclear D gene. TRBV6-7 is classed as an ORF, of uncertain function. There are 15 residues in the CDR3. Trimming shortened V by 4 bases and J by 3 bases, and 13 bases separated the two germline ends. The CDR3 sequence is CASSFPEGYNQPQHF. CDR3 in DNA: TGTGCCAGCAGTTTCCCAGAGGGTTACAATCAGCCCCAGCATTTT.

The rearrangement joins TRBV3-1 to TRBJ1-1; D possibly corresponds to TRBD1 (6 bases). Germline CDR1 reads LGHDT; CDR2 reads YNNKEL (reference sequence). V was cut by 7 bases and J by 5 bases, with 20 bases left in between. The CDR3 sequence is 15 residues long. CDR3 coding DNA: TGTGCCAGCAAAAACAGGGACACATCAAAGACTGAAGCTTTCTTT. It is translated as CASKNRDTSKTEAFF.

This clonotype appeared a few times. The genes are TRBV5-1 and TRBJ2-6, with 9 bases identical to TRBD2. The CDR3 is 16 amino acids. With V trimmed by 0 bases and J by 2 bases, 0 bases remained unmatched. Germline CDR1 is SGHRS and CDR2 is YFSETQ. CDR3 loop: CASSLVAGAGANVLTF. The DNA of the CDR3 is TGCGCCAGCAGCTTGGTAGCGGGAGCTGGGGCCAACGTCCTGACTTTC.

Comment on this clonotype: Compared with germline, one end of the junction differs, possibly owing to a read error. V and J are TRBV3-1 and TRBJ2-5, with no clear D. Germline V gene data show CDR1 as LGHDT and CDR2 as YNNKEL (reference sequence). The CDR3 is made up of 16 amino acids. The CDR3 coding sequence is TGTGCCAGCGGCCAAAGAGGTTCACAGATTCAAGAGACCCAGTACTTC. Residues: CASGQRGSQIQETQYF.

The V call is TRBV20-1, the J call TRBJ2-7; no firm D call. V dropped 6 bases and J dropped 2 bases, with 20 bases sitting between them. CDR1 DFQATT and CDR2 SNEGSKA come from the germline V gene (reference sequence). CDR3 length: 15 residues. CDR3 sequence: CSALHGQLSPYEQYF. In nucleotides, the CDR3 is TGCAGTGCCCTCCACGGCCAGCTGAGCCCCTACGAGCAGTACTTC.